This section outlines one TCR beta chain sequence together with its context. Its antigen remains unknown. Reverse transcription of 0.5 to 1 ug RNA was performed with random hexamers. Across 54 Vbeta and 13 Jbeta, immunoSEQ multiplex PCR amplified TCR beta CDR3. TCRdb reprocessed the immunoSEQ multiplex PCR reads with MiXCR, giving one entry per CDR3 protein. The sample has about 240,000 distinct CDR3 sequences; about 96% are singletons. The source of the sample is a study of CD8 T cells in Susac syndrome. Study as a whole: When blood was drawn, the patients with Susac syndrome were therapy-naive, on corticosteroids, or on intravenous immunoglobulin alone.

The CDR3 consists of 12 residues. Germline CDR1 and CDR2: DFQATT and SNEGSKA (reference sequence). Trimming removed 4 bases at V and 5 bases at J, with 11 bases between. Overall study findings and caveats: The number of individuals included in the study's TCR sequencing and HLA analysis was acknowledged as relatively small.

The receptor's source is a human donor with Susac syndrome. The V gene is TRBV20-1, the J gene TRBJ1-1; no definite D call. The sample was CD4+ T cells from PBMCs. Here the CDR3 reads CSATKSETEAFF. CDR3 nucleotide sequence: TGCAGTGCTACCAAAAGTGAGACTGAAGCTTTCTTT.